This T cell receptor (beta chain) was recorded in a study of T cells after yellow fever vaccination. Germline CDR1 and CDR2: LGHNA and YNFKEQ. This CDR3 has 13 amino acids. Trimming removed 6 bases from V and 3 bases from J, with 11 bases in between. TCRdb fed the 5' RACE reads into MiXCR, producing one record per CDR3 protein. The repertoire consists of fewer than 350,000 distinct CDR3 sequences, with around 4.3% occurring once and the leading ten covering approximately 19%. There are many counts of this clonotype. This chain links TRBV4-2 with TRBJ1-2; the D is unclear. The starting material was PBMCs, obtained 15 days after the yellow fever booster vaccination. This receptor was taken from a man aged 18-30 years who received the YFV17D yellow fever vaccine. DNA for the CDR3: TGTGCCAGCAGTAGGGAAATTGACTATGGCTACACCTTC. Protein sequence: CASSREIDYGYTF.